This T cell receptor beta chain was identified in a study of shared clonotypes between healthy human individuals. Germline V CDR1 and CDR2: MNHEY, SMNVEV (reference sequence). V gave up 6 bases and J gave up 2 bases, with 11 bases separating them. The CDR3 runs to 13 residues. TCRdb's copy holds only in-frame clones and misses some; the assay was immunoSEQ multiplex PCR. The repertoire holds roughly 1,600,000 clones, with about 98.5% as singletons. The receptor's source is a man in his thirties or forties in good health. Sequenced sample: naive CD4+ T cells sorted from blood. Described subset: CD45RA+ positively selected. The chain employs TRBV27 and TRBJ2-7; no firm D call. CDR3: CASRRSATYEQYF. CDR3 nucleotides: TGTGCCAGCAGACGGTCAGCAACCTACGAGCAGTACTTC.